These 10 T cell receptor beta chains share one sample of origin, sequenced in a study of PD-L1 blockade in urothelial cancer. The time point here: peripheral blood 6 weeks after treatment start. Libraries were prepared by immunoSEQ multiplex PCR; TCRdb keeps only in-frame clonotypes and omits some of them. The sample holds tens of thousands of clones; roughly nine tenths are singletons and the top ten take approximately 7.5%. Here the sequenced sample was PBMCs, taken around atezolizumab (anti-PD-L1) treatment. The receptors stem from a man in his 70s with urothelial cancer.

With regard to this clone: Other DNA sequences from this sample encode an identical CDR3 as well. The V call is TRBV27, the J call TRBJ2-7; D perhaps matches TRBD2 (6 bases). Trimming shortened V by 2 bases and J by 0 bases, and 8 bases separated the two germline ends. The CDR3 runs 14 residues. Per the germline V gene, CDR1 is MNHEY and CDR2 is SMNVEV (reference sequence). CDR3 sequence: CASSLGGSSYEQYF. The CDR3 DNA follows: TGTGCCAGCAGTTTAGGGGGGAGCTCCTACGAGCAGTACTTC.

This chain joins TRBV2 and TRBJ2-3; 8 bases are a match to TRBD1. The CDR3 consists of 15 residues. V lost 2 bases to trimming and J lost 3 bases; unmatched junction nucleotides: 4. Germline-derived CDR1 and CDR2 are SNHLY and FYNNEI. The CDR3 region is CASSEWDRTTDTQYF. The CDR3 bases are TGTGCCAGCAGTGAATGGGACAGGACGACAGATACGCAGTATTTT.

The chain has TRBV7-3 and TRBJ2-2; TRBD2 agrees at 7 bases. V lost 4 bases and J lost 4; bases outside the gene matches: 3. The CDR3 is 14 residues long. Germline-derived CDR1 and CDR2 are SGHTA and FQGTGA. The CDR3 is CASSSGGRTGELFF. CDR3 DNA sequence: TGTGCCAGCAGCTCGGGGGGTCGCACCGGGGAGCTGTTTTTT.

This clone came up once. CDR3 in amino acids: CASSPAGGGSYEQYF. DNA for the CDR3: TGTGCCAGCTCACCGGCCGGGGGTGGGTCCTACGAGCAGTACTTC. The V gene is TRBV18, the J gene TRBJ2-7; D is possibly TRBD2 (6 bases). The CDR3 runs to 15 residues. CDR1 KGHSH and CDR2 LQKENI come from the germline V gene. Trimming shortened V by 3 bases and J by 1 base, and 13 bases separated the two germline ends.

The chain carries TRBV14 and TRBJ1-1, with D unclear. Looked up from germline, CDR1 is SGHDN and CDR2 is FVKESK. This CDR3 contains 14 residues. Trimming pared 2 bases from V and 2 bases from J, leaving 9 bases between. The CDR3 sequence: CASSQWRQNTEAFF. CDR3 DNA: TGTGCCAGCAGCCAATGGCGACAAAACACTGAAGCTTTCTTT.

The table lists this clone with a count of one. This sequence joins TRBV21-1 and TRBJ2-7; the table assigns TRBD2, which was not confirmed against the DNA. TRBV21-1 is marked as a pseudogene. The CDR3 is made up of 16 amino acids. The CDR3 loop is CASSKEGLAGVYEQYF. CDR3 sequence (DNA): TGTGCCAGCAGCAAAGAGGGGCTAGCGGGAGTATACGAGCAGTACTTC.

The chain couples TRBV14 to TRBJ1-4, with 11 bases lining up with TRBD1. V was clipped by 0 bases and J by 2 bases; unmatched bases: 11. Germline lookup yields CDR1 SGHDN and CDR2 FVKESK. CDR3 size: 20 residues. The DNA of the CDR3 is TGTGCCAGCAGCCAAGATTTACCCGGGACAGGGGGATCGACTAATGAAAAACTGTTTTTT. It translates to CASSQDLPGTGGSTNEKLFF. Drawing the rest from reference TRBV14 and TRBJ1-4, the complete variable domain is EAGVTQFPSHSVIEKGQTVTLRCDPISGHDNLYWYRRVMGKEIKFLLHFVKESKQDESGMPNNRFLAERTGGTYSTLKVQPAELEDSGVYFCASSQDLPGTGGSTNEKLFFGSGTQLSVL.

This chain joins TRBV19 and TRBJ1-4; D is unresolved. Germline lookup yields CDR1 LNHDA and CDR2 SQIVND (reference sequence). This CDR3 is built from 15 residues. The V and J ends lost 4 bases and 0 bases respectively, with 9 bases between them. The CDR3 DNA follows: TGTGCCAGTAGTAGGGCCGGTGCAACTAATGAAAAACTGTTTTTT. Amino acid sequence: CASSRAGATNEKLFF.

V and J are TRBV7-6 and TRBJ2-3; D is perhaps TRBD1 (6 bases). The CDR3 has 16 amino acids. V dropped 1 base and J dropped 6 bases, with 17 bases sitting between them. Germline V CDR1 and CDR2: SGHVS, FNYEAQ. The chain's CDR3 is CASSLVLLGARDTQYF. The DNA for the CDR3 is TGTGCCAGCAGCTTAGTCCTTTTGGGGGCTAGGGATACGCAGTATTTT.

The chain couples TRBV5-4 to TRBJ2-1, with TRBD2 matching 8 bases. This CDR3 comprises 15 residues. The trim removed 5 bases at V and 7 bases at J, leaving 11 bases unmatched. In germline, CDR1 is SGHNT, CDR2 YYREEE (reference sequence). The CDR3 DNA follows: TGTGCCAGCAGACCCGGGGGGGAGACGGGGAATGAGCAGTTCTTC. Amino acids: CASRPGGETGNEQFF.